Listed here is a single TCR beta chain. What antigen it recognizes has not been identified. No much larger clone exists at a distance of one base, and base qualities are not known. Trimmed from V: 8 bases; trimmed from J: 5 bases; junction bases lacking a gene match: 10. For CDR1 and CDR2, the germline V gene lists SNHLY and FYNNEI. The CDR3, cysteine through phenylalanine, is 14 amino acids long. Just the 42-base CDR3 DNA is kept, in frame starting at base 1. This specimen's time point label, per the study, means: baseline before first vaccination. Samples from vaccinated people were obtained from the UK trials COV001 and COV002, which included a single-blind randomized controlled phase 2/3 trial of AZD1222 (ChAdOx1 nCoV-19) in healthy adults. Trial participant PBMC samples were collected at day 0 and day 28 after the second dose for TCRbeta chain sequencing. This entry belongs to a study of T cell responses to AZD1222 COVID-19 vaccine (dated by TCRdb to the early 2020s). About the study as a whole: AZD1222 recipients with second doses at about 4 weeks or about 12 weeks were pooled, because spike-specific TCR depth and breadth did not differ between schedules. TCR sequencing covered some 240 trial participants: 207 given two doses of AZD1222 and 26 given two doses of MenACWY control vaccine. Enrollment into the trials was organized by age into subgroups of 18-55, 56-69 and 70-plus years, and those subgroups contained roughly 140, 27 and 60 TCR-sequenced participants, respectively.

The CDR3 regions of human TCRbeta chains were subjected to immunosequencing. The study's own analysis went as follows. TCRs in the repertoires were matched against a reference library of SARS-CoV-2-specific TCRs that had been generated with the MIRA antigen-specificity platform. Breadth was defined as the fraction of unique TCRs that were SARS-CoV-2-associated. Depth was defined as the fraction of total T cells that were SARS-CoV-2-associated. Each spike-specific TCR was assigned to its reactive spike region and to a CD4 or CD8 class using the MIRA data. Log10-transformed breadth and depth values were compared by one-way ANOVA with Sidak's multiple comparisons tests. Held by TCRdb, this immuneACCESS table contains in-frame sequences only and omits some clones. Under half of the omission traces to an unresolved V gene where checked; the cause of the rest is unknown. Clonal size and the V and J genes are those of that table, whereas D and trimming came from the DNA. This sample holds roughly 120,000 clones; around 89% were observed only once. The ten top clones hold around 1.5% of the sample.

General conclusions and limits of the study: Most participants were white British and females outnumbered males, and the authors suggested that clonal diversity may have been underestimated. No day 14 peak-response samples were available, so repertoires were characterized only after the peak T cell response. The whole spike protein was spanned by vaccine-associated CD4 TCRs, and dominant responses were seen in regions 160-218 and 743-854. Reportedly, close to half of the unique spike-specific TCRs recognized epitopes lying outside the regions that are mutated in the B.1.351 and B.1.1.7 variants. After two AZD1222 doses, spike-specific TCR breadth and depth were significantly higher than at day 0 and than in MenACWY recipients. Conclusions about previously exposed vaccinees are limited, since just five to seven AZD1222 recipients were seropositive for SARS-CoV-2 at baseline. In the small 56-69-year group, the increase in depth fell short of significance, most likely because of low power.

The sample consisted of peripheral blood, taken on day 0 of AZD1222 vaccination. The sequence came from an adult in good health. Here the chain combines TRBV2 and TRBJ1-2, with 8 bases matching TRBD1. The DNA reads TGTGCCAGCCAACGGACAGGGCCGCTATATGGCTACACCTTC. This sequence encodes CASQRTGPLYGYTF.